This T cell receptor beta chain was profiled in a study of Ad26.COV2.S vaccination and SARS-CoV-2 variants. Turning to the study itself: Ad26.COV2.S arm of COV1001 included the donor.

Germline CDR1 and CDR2: KGHDR and SFDVKD. Deletions cut 6 bases from V and 5 bases from J, with 18 bases between. This CDR3 has 15 residues. Remarks on this clone: Its antigen is not identified.

General study points: Reportedly, spike-specific CD8+ and CD4+ T cell responses achieved substantial breadth once vaccination had taken place. People who got the vaccine had more spike-specific TCR breadth than people who got placebo.

Some clones are missing from TCRdb's copy, which holds only in-frame ones; the method was immunoSEQ multiplex PCR. Of hundreds of thousands of clones in the sample, roughly 90% were seen once. Specified treatment: around 19 received Ad26.COV2.S at low or high dose, single or two shots; about 5 received placebo; per-sample allocation not given. At day 63 after the first vaccine or placebo injection, samples were drawn. Sequencing was performed on peripheral blood, taken in a trial of Ad26.COV2.S vaccine versus placebo. The chain carries TRBV24-1 and TRBJ2-5; D possibly corresponds to TRBD2 (6 bases). The sequence derives from a person between 18 and 65 years old who received the Ad26.COV2.S COVID-19 vaccine or a placebo. The CDR3 DNA sequence: TGTGCCACCAGTTCTCCCGCGGGGTTTTTGGAGACCCAGTACTTC. Translation gives CATSSPAGFLETQYF.